The sequence of this TCR beta chain was determined in a study of identical twins. The germline V gene encodes CDR1 SGHRS and CDR2 YFSETQ. This CDR3 is built from 17 residues. V was pared by 3 bases and J by 1 base, with 5 bases of the junction left unmatched. The sample holds many counts of this clonotype. TCRdb reanalysed the 5' RACE reads using MiXCR and keeps one entry per CDR3 protein. The profile shows 150,000 or so distinct CDR3 sequences, 3% to 4.5% of them singletons. The sequenced sample was memory T cells sorted from blood. V and J are TRBV5-1 and TRBJ2-3, with 13 bases that match TRBD2. The clonotype was recovered from a man between 18 and 35 years old in good health. The CDR3 sequence is CASSWTTSGGGTDTQYF. The CDR3 DNA is TGCGCCAGCAGCTGGACCACTAGCGGGGGGGGCACAGATACGCAGTATTTT.